The TCR beta chain described here comes from a study of T-cell reconstitution after alpha-beta-depleted transplantation in children. This clonotype appeared a few times. Unique molecular identifiers were built into the TCRbeta library. TCRdb recomputed calls from the PCR reads with MiXCR, one row per CDR3 protein. The data hold 250,000 to 400,000 distinct CDR3 sequences, with 23% observed a single time. Here the sequenced sample was PBMCs, mostly from graft donor cells, taken 180 days after TCRalphabeta/CD19-depleted stem cell transplant. The clonotype originates from a male patient between 10 and 17 years old who had a stem cell transplant for acute lymphoblastic leukemia, so the T cells may come from the graft donor.

CDR3 DNA sequence: TGTGCCAGCAGTTCCGTCCCCTATGGCTACACCTTC. Translated: CASSSVPYGYTF. The J gene is TRBJ1-2, the V gene TRBV12-3 or TRBV12-4; D not resolved. V shed 4 bases and J shed 4 bases, with 7 bases lying between them. This CDR3 is 12 amino acids long.